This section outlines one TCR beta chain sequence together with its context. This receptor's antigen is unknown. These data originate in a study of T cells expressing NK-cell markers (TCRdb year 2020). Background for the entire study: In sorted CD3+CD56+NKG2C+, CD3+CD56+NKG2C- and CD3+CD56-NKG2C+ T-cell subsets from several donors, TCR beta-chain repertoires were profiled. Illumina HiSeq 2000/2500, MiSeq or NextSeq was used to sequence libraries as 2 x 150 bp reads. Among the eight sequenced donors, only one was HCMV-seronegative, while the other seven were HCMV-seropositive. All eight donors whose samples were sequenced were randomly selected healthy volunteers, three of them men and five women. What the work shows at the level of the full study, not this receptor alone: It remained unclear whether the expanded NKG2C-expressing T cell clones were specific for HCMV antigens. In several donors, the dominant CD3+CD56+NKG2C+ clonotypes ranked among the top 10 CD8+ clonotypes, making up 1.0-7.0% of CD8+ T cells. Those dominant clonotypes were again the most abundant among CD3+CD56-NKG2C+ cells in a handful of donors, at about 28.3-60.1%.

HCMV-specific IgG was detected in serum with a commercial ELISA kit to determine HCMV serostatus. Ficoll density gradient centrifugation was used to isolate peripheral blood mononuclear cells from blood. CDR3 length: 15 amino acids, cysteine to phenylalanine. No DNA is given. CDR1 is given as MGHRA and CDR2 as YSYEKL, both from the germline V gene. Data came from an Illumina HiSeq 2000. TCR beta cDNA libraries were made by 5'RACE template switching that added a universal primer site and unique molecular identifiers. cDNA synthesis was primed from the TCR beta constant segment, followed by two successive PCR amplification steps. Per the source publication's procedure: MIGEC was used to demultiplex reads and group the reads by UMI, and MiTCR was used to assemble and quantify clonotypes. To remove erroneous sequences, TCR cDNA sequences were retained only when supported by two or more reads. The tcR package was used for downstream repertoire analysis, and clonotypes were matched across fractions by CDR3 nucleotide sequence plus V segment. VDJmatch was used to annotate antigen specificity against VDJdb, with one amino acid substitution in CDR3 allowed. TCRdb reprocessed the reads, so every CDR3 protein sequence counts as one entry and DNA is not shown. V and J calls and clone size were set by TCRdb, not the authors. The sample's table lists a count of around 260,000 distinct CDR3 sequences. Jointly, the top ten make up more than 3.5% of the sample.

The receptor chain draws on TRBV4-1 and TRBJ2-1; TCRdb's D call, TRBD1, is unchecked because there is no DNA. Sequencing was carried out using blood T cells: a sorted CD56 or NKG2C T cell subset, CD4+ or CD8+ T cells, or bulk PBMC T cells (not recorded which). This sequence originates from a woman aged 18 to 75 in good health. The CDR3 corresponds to CASSSRDRVKNEQFF.